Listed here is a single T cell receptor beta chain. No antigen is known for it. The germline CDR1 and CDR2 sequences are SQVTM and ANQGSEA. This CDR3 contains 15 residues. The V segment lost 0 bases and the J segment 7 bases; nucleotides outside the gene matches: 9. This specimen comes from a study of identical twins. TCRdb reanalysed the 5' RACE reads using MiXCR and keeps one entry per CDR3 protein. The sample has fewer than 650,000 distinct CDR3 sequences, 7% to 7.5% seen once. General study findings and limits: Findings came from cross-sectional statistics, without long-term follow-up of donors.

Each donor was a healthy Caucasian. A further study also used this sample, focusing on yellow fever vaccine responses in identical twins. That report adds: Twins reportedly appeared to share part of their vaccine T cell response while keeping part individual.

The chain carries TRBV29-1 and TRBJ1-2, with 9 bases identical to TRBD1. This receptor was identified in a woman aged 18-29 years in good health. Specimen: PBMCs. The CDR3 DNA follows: TGCAGCGTTGAAGAGGCCCCGGACAGGGGTAGTGGCTACACCTTC. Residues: CSVEEAPDRGSGYTF. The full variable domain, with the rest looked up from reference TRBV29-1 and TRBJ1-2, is SAVISQKPSRDICQRGTSLTIQCQVDSQVTMMFWYRQQPGQSLTLIATANQGSEATYESGFVIDKFPISRPNLTFSTLTVSNMSPEDSSIYLCSVEEAPDRGSGYTFGSGTRLTVV.